The text below deals with one TCR beta chain. The data stem from a study of shared clonotypes between healthy human individuals. It was CD45RO-negative cells, positively selected for CCR7, that made up naive CD8 cells, with terminally differentiated effector memory CD45RA+ cells excluded. Losses at the gene ends were 5 bases for V and 7 bases for J; bases not matched to a gene: 6. Germline loops: CDR1 MNHEY, CDR2 SMNVEV (reference sequence). CDR3 length: 15 residues. Methods used by the authors: ImmunoSEQ gave junction-only sequences without quality scores, so filtering differed. Profiled with immunoSEQ multiplex PCR; TCRdb holds only in-frame clones, not every one. V and J calls and clone size are copied from that table; D and trimming were computed from the DNA. The table has under 850,000 clones, almost 95% seen once.

The clonotype was recovered from a man in his thirties or forties in good health. The gene calls are TRBV27 and TRBJ2-1, with 12 bases fitting TRBD2. The sequenced sample consisted of naive CD8+ T cells sorted from blood. The CDR3 protein is CASSQGLAGVNEQFF. The CDR3 nucleotides are TGTGCCAGCAGTCAGGGACTAGCGGGTGTTAATGAGCAGTTCTTC.